This TCR beta chain was documented in a study of CD8+ T cells in alopecia areata. RNA was extracted and reverse transcribed into cDNA as the sequencing template. Assay: immunoSEQ multiplex PCR; the TCRdb copy retains only in-frame clones and omits some. There are about 200,000 clones in the sample; roughly 60% occur only once, and 5.5% to 6% lies in the top ten. V lost 6 bases, J lost 7 bases, and 15 bases lay in between. The CDR3 loop spans 14 amino acids. CDR1 is LNHDA, CDR2 SQIVND, per germline (reference sequence). Treatment meaning: oral pan-JAK inhibitor, 5-10 mg twice daily. This receptor was obtained from a human donor with alopecia areata. The rearrangement joins TRBV19 to TRBJ2-2; possibly TRBD1 for D (8 bases). The sample consisted of CD4+ T cells sorted from blood, taken at week 24, from a patient treated with tofacitinib. The CDR3 here is CASRAGQAVGELFF. The CDR3 DNA sequence: TGTGCCAGTAGAGCGGGACAGGCCGTCGGGGAGCTGTTTTTT.